The entry that follows covers one TCR beta chain sequence. The antigen this receptor binds is unknown. There are no base qualities to consult, and no much larger clone falls within one base. From each donor, a single peripheral blood sample of approximately 110 mL on average was drawn into heparinised tubes. Using a panel that included CD45RO, CCR7, CD25, CD127, CD95 and CD27, naive, central memory, regulatory and stem cell-like memory CD4+ T cells were sorted on a BD FACSAria II. A purity above 95% was achieved for all sorted populations. PBMCs were isolated right away by Lymphoprep density gradient centrifugation and were stained directly, without culture. So that batch effects would be minimized, each experiment stained and sorted samples in pairs, pairing one healthy donor with one patient. The entire isolated RNA was reverse transcribed using the High Capacity cDNA Reverse Transcription Kit, and thus expressed TCRB transcripts were sequenced. Deep immunoSEQ sequencing was performed on naive, central memory and regulatory T cell samples, with an average of roughly 3.3 million total reads per sample. After sorted cells were lysed in RLT buffer, RNA was extracted with DNase-treated RNeasy Micro or Mini kits, with the choice depending on cell number. Each cell subset was processed on its own to prevent cross-contamination, while patient and healthy donor samples were processed together. Using the immunoSEQ multiplex PCR, TCRB sequences were amplified from cDNA into 87-bp fragments spanning the CDR3 region. Sequencing of the amplicons was performed on the Illumina HiSeq platform. The authors processed their data as follows. PCR bias was computationally corrected using synthetic template baselines, reads within Hamming distance 2 were collapsed, and singletons that could not be merged were discarded. Reads were aligned to IMGT to assign V, D and J genes, CDR3 length, and insertions or deletions at six rearrangement sites. Within each subset, clonotype counts were normalized to sorted cell number, after which true diversity and Gini coefficients were computed with the tcR R package. Repertoire sharing was quantified using the overlap coefficient calculated on TCRB nucleotide sequences. Not all clones reach the TCRdb copy of this immuneACCESS table, which keeps in-frame sequences only. Checked studies attribute under half of the gap to unresolved V genes and leave the rest unexplained. The D gene and trimming were derived from the DNA, and the V and J assignments and clone size from that table. The sample profile shows about 160,000 clones; 7% to 10% of them were found once. About 2.1% of the sample is taken by the ten largest.

The sample originates from a study of beta chain features in type 1 diabetes (dated by TCRdb to about 2018). Describing the broader study: Patients and healthy donors did not differ in mean age, gender distribution, total cell number or subset yield. A total of approximately 100 million sorted cells were examined across all samples, and the number of cells per subset was strongly correlated with RNA yield. Regulatory and stem cell-like memory subsets were obtained from only 8 patients and about eight healthy donors, while naive and central memory subsets were obtained from all 28 donors. In the study, TCRB repertoires of sorted circulating CD4+ T cell subsets from recently diagnosed type 1 diabetes patients were compared with those of matched healthy donors. General study outcomes and caveats: Only small numbers of individuals were included in the HLA sub-analyses, which left unresolved whether HLA type had any influence on TCRB rearrangement. Fewer insertions and more nucleotide deletions at VDJ recombination sites were observed in patients with type 1 diabetes, implying thymic rearrangement abnormalities. Shorter templates might have been favored by PCR, but patient and control samples were amplified and corrected together, so both groups would have been affected equally by any skew. Naive, central memory and regulatory TCRB repertoires appeared more similar among patients than among healthy donors. Because cDNA rather than genomic DNA was sequenced, highly expressing activated cells could have been over-represented, although no difference in activation and CD3 levels was found between groups. In all four CD4+ subsets, TCRB CDR3 length was moderately but significantly shorter in type 1 diabetes patients.

Reading from cysteine to phenylalanine, the CDR3 counts 13 amino acids. Only the CDR3 part of the read is kept: 39 bases, read in frame from the first base. Looking up the germline V gene yields CDR1 KGHSH and CDR2 LQKENI. V is pared back by 11 bases and J by 0 bases, with 11 bases lying between the germline termini. The V gene is TRBV18 and the J gene is TRBJ2-1, with the D segment identity uncertain. This TCR was sampled from a woman aged 18-29 years in good health. Specimen: central memory CD4+ T cells from blood. The DNA is TGTGCCTGCCGTCCGAGCTCCTACAATGAGCAGTTCTTC. This sequence encodes CACRPSSYNEQFF.